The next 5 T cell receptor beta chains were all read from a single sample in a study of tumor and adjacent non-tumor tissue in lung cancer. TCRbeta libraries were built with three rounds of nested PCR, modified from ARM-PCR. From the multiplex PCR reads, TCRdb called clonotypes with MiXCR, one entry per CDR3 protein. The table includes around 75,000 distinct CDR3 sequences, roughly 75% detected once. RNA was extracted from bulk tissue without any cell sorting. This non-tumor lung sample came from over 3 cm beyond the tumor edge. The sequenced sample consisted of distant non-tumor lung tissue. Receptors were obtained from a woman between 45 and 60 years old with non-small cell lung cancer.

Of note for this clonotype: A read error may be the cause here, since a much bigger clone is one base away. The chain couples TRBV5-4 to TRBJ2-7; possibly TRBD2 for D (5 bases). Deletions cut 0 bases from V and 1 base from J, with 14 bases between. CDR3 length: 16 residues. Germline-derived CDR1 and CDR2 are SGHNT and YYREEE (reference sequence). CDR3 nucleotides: TGTGCCAGCAGCTTGGGAGAGGGAGATGGATCCTACGAGCAGTACTTC. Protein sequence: CASSLGEGDGSYEQYF.

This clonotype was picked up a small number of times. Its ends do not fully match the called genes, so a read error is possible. The chain's CDR3 is CGVRAADTYTQYF. The DNA of the CDR3 is TGCGGCGTTAGGGCGGCAGACACATATACGCAGTATTTT. This chain links TRBV29-1 with TRBJ2-3, with D unclear. The CDR3 covers 13 residues. Germline V CDR1 and CDR2: SQVTM, ANQGSEA.

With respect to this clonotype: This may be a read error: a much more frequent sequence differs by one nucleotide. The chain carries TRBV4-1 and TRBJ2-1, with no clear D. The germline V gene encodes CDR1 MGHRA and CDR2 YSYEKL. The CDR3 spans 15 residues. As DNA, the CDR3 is TGCTCCAGCAGCCAGCGAGGTGGCCTAGGGCATGAGCAGTTCTTC. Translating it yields CSSSQRGGLGHEQFF.

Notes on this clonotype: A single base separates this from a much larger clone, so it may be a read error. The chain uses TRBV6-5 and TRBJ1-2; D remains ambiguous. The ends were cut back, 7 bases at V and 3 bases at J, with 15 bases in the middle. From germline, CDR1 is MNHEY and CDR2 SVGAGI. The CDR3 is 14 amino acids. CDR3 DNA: TGTGCCAGCACCCGTCTGAGCGTGGACTATGGCTACACCTTC. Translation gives CASTRLSVDYGYTF.

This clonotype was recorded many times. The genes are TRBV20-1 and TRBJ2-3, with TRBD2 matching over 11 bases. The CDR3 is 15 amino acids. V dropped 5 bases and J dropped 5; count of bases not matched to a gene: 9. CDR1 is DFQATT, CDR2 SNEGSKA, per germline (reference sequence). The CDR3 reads CSASTSGVLEDTQYF. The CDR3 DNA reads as TGCAGTGCTTCGACTAGCGGGGTGTTGGAAGATACGCAGTATTTT.